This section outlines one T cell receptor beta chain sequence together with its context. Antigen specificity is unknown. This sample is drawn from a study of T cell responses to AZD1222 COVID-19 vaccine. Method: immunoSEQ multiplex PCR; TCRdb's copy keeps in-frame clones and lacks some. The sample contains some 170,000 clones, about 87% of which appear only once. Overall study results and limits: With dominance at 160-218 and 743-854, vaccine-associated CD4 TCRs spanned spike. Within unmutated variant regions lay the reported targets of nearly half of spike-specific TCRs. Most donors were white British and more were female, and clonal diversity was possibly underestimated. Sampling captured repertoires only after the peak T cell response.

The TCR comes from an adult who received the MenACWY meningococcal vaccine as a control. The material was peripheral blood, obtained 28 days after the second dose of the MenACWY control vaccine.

As DNA, the CDR3 is TGTGCCAGCAGCAAGAGCACAGATACGCAGTATTTT. It codes for CASSKSTDTQYF. V gene TRBV11-3 combines with J gene TRBJ2-3, with D unresolved. Trimming removed 5 bases from V and 0 bases from J, with 3 bases in between. The CDR3 extends over 12 amino acids. The germline V gene has CDR1 SGHNT and CDR2 YENEEA.